This record covers a single T cell receptor (beta chain). This clone's antigen is unknown. The cysteine opens and the phenylalanine closes a CDR3 of 14 amino acids. The DNA is not on file. In the germline V gene (reference sequence), CDR1 corresponds to SGHNT and CDR2 to YYREEE. This sample stems from a study of human CD8 memory T cell subsets (TCRdb year 2020). Study-level background: To assess clonal relationships, the TCRbeta repertoires of stem-like (TSTEM), progenitor exhausted-like (TPEX) and effector memory CD8+ T cell subsets were compared. TCRbeta repertoires were obtained from TSTEM, TPEX and effector memory subsets contributed by each of more than five donors.

Stem-like memory CD8+ T cells (TSTEM) were defined as CCR7+ PD-1- TIGIT- cells. Density gradient separation was used to isolate peripheral blood mononuclear cells from healthy donor buffy coats. Negative magnetic separation using EasySep or MojoSort CD8+ T cell isolation kits was how the study enriched total CD8+ T cells. An RNeasy Mini Kit was used to extract total RNA from duplicate vials of roughly 150,000 sorted CD8+ T cells per subset. The PBMCs were used fresh or after being cryopreserved in fetal bovine serum with about 10% DMSO. Fluorescence-activated cell sorting on a FACSAria III was used to sort the CD8+ T cell subsets to purity. Reads for this sample came from a NextSeq 550. A Human TCR Profiling Kit was used to prepare UMI-labeled 5' RACE TCRbeta libraries. Every TCRbeta library was prepared in parallel with an identical number of PCR cycles. The study's own analysis went as follows. Between roughly 2,800 and 18,000 functional CDR3beta clonotypes were contained in each TCRbeta library. UMI extraction and consensus assembly used MIGEC 1.2.9, requiring at least three reads per UMI. MiXCR 3.0.3 was used to extract in-frame CDR3beta repertoires. Each sample was downsampled to 42,000 randomly selected UMIs before diversity metrics were calculated in VDJtools 1.2.1. For each sample pair, the repertoire overlap metrics D, R and F2 were calculated in VDJtools using the top 3,000 clones. TCRdb reprocessed the reads, reporting each CDR3 protein sequence once and no DNA. The V and J calls and clone size come from TCRdb's table, not from the authors' own analysis. The sample's own table lists about 7,000 distinct CDR3 sequences. The top ten hold approximately 23% of the sample.

What the study reported, not specific to this receptor: Based on Chao1 estimates, TSTEM subsets appeared to have greater repertoire diversity than TPEX subsets, which may reflect a broader range of specificities. Normalized Shannon-Wiener diversity was similarly high in TSTEM and TPEX subsets, while effector memory subsets were less diverse by comparison. Only TCRbeta chains were sequenced, and repertoire comparisons were based on several donors, with testing performed by paired t-tests and Bonferroni correction. Clonotypes were shared with effector memory cells by both stem-like subsets, but only minimal overlap was found between TSTEM and TPEX repertoires, suggesting distinct antigen spectra.

The receptor was isolated from a human donor in good health. The specimen sequenced was CD8+ stem-like memory T cells (TSCM and TCM) sorted from PBMCs. Taken with the paper, the label for cell subset or site translates to: stem-like memory CD8 T cells (TSTEM), CCR7+ PD-1- TIGIT-. This chain joins TRBV5-4 to TRBJ2-7; the D gene TCRdb calls, TRBD1, cannot be checked with no DNA. Here the CDR3 is given as CASSWGTGSYEQYF.